This T cell receptor beta chain was observed in a study of OX40 agonist ivuxolimab in advanced cancers. Profiled with immunoSEQ multiplex PCR; TCRdb holds only in-frame clones, not every one. The sample carries tens of thousands of clones, 80% to 85% recorded once. Source: CD4+ or CD8+ T cells sorted from blood, taken in a trial of the OX40 agonist ivuxolimab. The receptor comes from an adult with an advanced solid tumor such as melanoma, head and neck, liver or kidney cancer.

CDR3 sequence reads: CASSLARDSEAFF. CDR3 nucleotide sequence: TGTGCCAGCAGCTTAGCCCGGGACAGCGAAGCTTTCTTT. The chain uses TRBV7-3 and TRBJ1-1, with 7 nucleotides matching TRBD1. After removal of 2 bases from V and 8 bases from J, the junction contained 5 bases not matched to a gene. CDR3 length: 13 residues. The germline gives CDR1 SGHTA, CDR2 FQGTGA.